The rows below give T cell receptor beta chains drawn from one sample of a study of T-cell reconstitution after alpha-beta-depleted transplantation in children. TCRdb used MiXCR to reprocess the PCR reads, holding one entry per CDR3 protein. Counted here are 580,000 or so distinct CDR3 sequences, roughly 23% occurring once; the ten biggest clones make up around 14%. The starting material was PBMCs, mostly from graft donor cells, obtained 360 days after TCRalphabeta/CD19-depleted stem cell transplant. These receptors were taken from a boy younger than two who had a stem cell transplant for acute myeloid leukemia, so the T cells may come from the graft donor. CDR3s include the opening cysteine and the closing phenylalanine or tryptophan. A D gene is named only where the DNA matches it firmly. Size tells how often a clone was seen (once, few, many) or the class of an expanded clone, and some rows leave it out.

size	V	J	D	CDR3	DNA
.	TRBV29-1	TRBJ2-5	TRBD1	CSMGCRQGSRETQYF	TGCAGCATGGGTTGTAGACAGGGGAGTCGGGAGACCCAGTACTTC
many	TRBV21-1	TRBJ1-5	.	CASSAQKGQPQHF	TGTGCCAGCAGCGCTCAAAAAGGTCAGCCCCAGCATTTT
few	TRBV20-1	TRBJ2-5	.	CSAPKETQYF	TGCAGTGCTCCGAAAGAGACCCAGTACTTC
many	TRBV6-5	TRBJ2-7	.	CASSWDTKPYEQYF	TGTGCCAGCAGTTGGGACACCAAGCCTTACGAGCAGTACTTC
few	TRBV20-1	TRBJ1-1	.	CSAREERGSRTEAFF	TGCAGTGCTAGAGAGGAGAGGGGGAGTCGGACTGAAGCTTTCTTT
.	TRBV12-3/TRBV12-4	TRBJ2-5	TRBD2	CASSFPGEGTSASHETQYF	TGTGCCAGCAGTTTTCCCGGGGAGGGGACTAGCGCAAGTCATGAGACCCAGTACTTC
few	TRBV14	TRBJ2-7	.	CASSRSRPSYEQYF	TGTGCCAGCAGCCGGAGCAGGCCGTCCTACGAGCAGTACTTC
.	TRBV28	TRBJ2-1	.	CASSVGPFNEQFF	TGTGCCAGCAGTGTGGGACCCTTTAATGAGCAGTTCTTC
many	TRBV20-1	TRBJ2-4	.	CSASRAAKNIQYF	TGCAGTGCTAGTAGGGCGGCCAAAAACATTCAGTACTTC
many	TRBV5-1	TRBJ2-2	.	CASSLPYTTGELFF	TGCGCCAGCAGCTTGCCGTATACGACCGGGGAGCTGTTTTTT
few	TRBV20-1	TRBJ2-6	TRBD2	CSARTGGSGANVLTF	TGCAGTGCTAGAACGGGGGGCTCTGGGGCCAACGTCCTGACTTTC
few	TRBV6-5	TRBJ2-3	.	CASSYVAGVADTQYF	TGTGCCAGCAGTTACGTGGCAGGGGTGGCAGATACGCAGTATTTT
.	TRBV6-5	TRBJ2-1	TRBD1	CASSFYGDRADNEQFF	TGTGCCAGCAGTTTCTATGGGGACAGGGCGGACAATGAGCAGTTCTTC
many	TRBV10-3	TRBJ1-6	.	CAIRPSGNSPLHF	TGTGCCATCAGACCGTCCGGTAATTCACCCCTCCACTTT
many	TRBV20-1	TRBJ2-1	TRBD2	CSARRRGAAYNEQFF	TGCAGTGCTAGACGGCGGGGGGCGGCCTACAATGAGCAGTTCTTC
.	TRBV6-6	TRBJ2-1	.	CASSYRSYNEQFF	TGTGCCAGCAGTTATCGCTCCTACAATGAGCAGTTCTTC
.	TRBV7-9	TRBJ1-6	TRBD1	CASSSDRGINSPLHF	TGTGCCAGCAGCTCGGACAGGGGAATTAATTCACCCCTCCACTTT
.	TRBV20-1	TRBJ2-5	TRBD2	CCASPQLAGKEETQYF	TGCTGTGCTAGTCCCCAACTAGCGGGGAAAGAAGAGACCCAGTACTTC